In its sample, the clone carrying this T cell receptor (beta chain) was seen many times. These data originate in a study of blood T cells in healthy people across ages. Germline lookup yields CDR1 SQVTM and CDR2 ANQGSEA. The CDR3 runs 13 residues. The V and J ends lost 7 bases and 6 bases respectively, with 19 bases between them. A second PCR of about 6 to 11 cycles used a sample-barcoded 5' primer and a J-beta primer mix. From the 5' RACE reads, TCRdb called clonotypes with MiXCR, one entry per CDR3 protein. The data hold 580,000 or so distinct CDR3 sequences, with around 50% observed a single time. The sequence was collected from a man at least 80 years old in good health. The gene calls are TRBV29-1 and TRBJ2-7; perhaps TRBD2 as D (6 bases). The sample consisted of blood. CDR3 amino acids: CSAQTSSRGEQYF. The CDR3 nucleotides are TGCAGCGCCCAGACTAGTAGCCGCGGCGAGCAGTACTTC.